These 25 T cell receptor beta chains came from one sample sequenced in a study of OX40 agonist ivuxolimab in advanced cancers. Profiled with immunoSEQ multiplex PCR; TCRdb holds only in-frame clones, not every one. This sample has 98,000 or so clones, with about 91% found just once. The sample was CD4+ or CD8+ T cells sorted from blood, taken in a trial of the OX40 agonist ivuxolimab. Receptor source: an adult with an advanced solid tumor such as melanoma, head and neck, liver or kidney cancer.

The chain employs TRBV5-1 and TRBJ1-2; TRBD1 might be the D (6 bases). Germline V CDR1 and CDR2: SGHRS, YFSETQ. V was cut by 0 bases and J by 11 bases, with 23 bases left in between. The CDR3 loop spans 16 amino acids. CDR3 nucleotides: TGCGCCAGCAGCTTGGCCCTCTCCGGCTCTCAGGGGACGTACACCTTC. Translation: CASSLALSGSQGTYTF.

The V and J genes are TRBV5-1 and TRBJ2-7; D tentatively fits TRBD1 or TRBD2 (5 bases each). V lost 4 bases to trimming and J lost 0 bases, with 17 bases between them. The germline V gene encodes CDR1 SGHRS and CDR2 YFSETQ. The CDR3 runs 16 residues. CDR3 amino acids: CASSLTGTESSYEQYF. The CDR3 bases are TGCGCCAGCAGCCTGACCGGGACGGAAAGCTCCTACGAGCAGTACTTC.

The CDR3 region has the DNA TGTGCCAGTAGTCGAGGGACAGGGGAGACCCAGTACTTC. Translating it yields CASSRGTGETQYF. This sequence joins TRBV19 and TRBJ2-5; 9 bases align to TRBD1. The CDR3 length is 13 residues. V lost 5 bases, J lost 5 bases, and 3 bases stayed unmatched. Germline-derived CDR1 and CDR2 are LNHDA and SQIVND (reference sequence).

This rearrangement joins TRBV6-1 to TRBJ1-5, with D unresolved. Trimming took 8 bases from V and 0 from J, leaving 14 bases between them. This CDR3 is built from 15 residues. Germline V gene data show CDR1 as MNHNS and CDR2 as SASEGT. CDR3 residues: CASRGRRDSNQPQHF. In nucleotides, the CDR3 is TGTGCCAGCCGAGGACGGAGGGATAGCAATCAGCCCCAGCATTTT.

The rearrangement links TRBV5-8 to TRBJ2-5; TRBD1 matches 10 bases. The CDR3 runs to 16 residues. In germline, CDR1 is SGHTS, CDR2 YDEGEE. V dropped 0 bases and J dropped 2; count of bases not matched to a gene: 4. CDR3 loop: CASSLGDRGKQETQYF. CDR3 coding DNA: TGTGCCAGCAGCTTGGGGGACAGGGGCAAACAAGAGACCCAGTACTTC.

The chain is built from TRBV10-3 and TRBJ2-3; D remains unclear. This CDR3 is 13 amino acids long. CDR1 ENHRY and CDR2 SYGVKD come from the germline V gene. Trimming shortened V by 10 bases and J by 2 bases, and 13 bases separated the two germline ends. DNA for the CDR3: TGTGCCAGCAGGTCTGGGAACACAGATACGCAGTATTTT. Protein sequence: CASRSGNTDTQYF.

The chain uses TRBV4-2 and TRBJ2-7, with D possibly matching TRBD2 (5 bases). The CDR3 length is 14 residues. The V gene's germline CDR1 is LGHNA and CDR2 YNFKEQ. V lost 1 base to trimming and J lost 4 bases, with 11 bases between them. The chain's CDR3 is CASSQARGEYEQYF. Written as DNA, the CDR3 is TGTGCCAGCAGCCAAGCCCGGGGAGAATACGAGCAGTACTTC.

The J gene is TRBJ1-5, the V gene TRBV30, with D possibly being TRBD1 (6 bases). Trimming cost V 3 bases and J 5 bases, with 20 bases left between them. CDR1 GTSNPN and CDR2 SVGIG come from the germline V gene (reference sequence). The CDR3 has 16 residues. CDR3 in DNA: TGTGCCTGGAGCGCGGGGGGCGCTCGATGGGATCAGCCCCAGCATTTT. Translation gives CAWSAGGARWDQPQHF.

The chain has TRBV5-4 and TRBJ2-5; no clear D. This CDR3 spans 11 amino acids. The V and J ends lost 3 bases and 2 bases respectively, with 2 bases between them. From germline, CDR1 is SGHNT and CDR2 YYREEE (reference sequence). The chain's CDR3 is CASSSQETQYF. In DNA form, the CDR3 reads TGTGCCAGCAGCTCACAAGAGACCCAGTACTTC.

The rearrangement joins TRBV9 to TRBJ2-5; TRBD2 agrees at 13 bases. The DNA matches TRBJ2-7 better at its end, which makes the J call doubtful. Germline V gene sequence: CDR1 SGDLS, CDR2 YYNGEE. The CDR3 has 15 amino acids. This CDR3 is CASSTGLAGAHEQYF. The CDR3, as DNA: TGTGCCAGCAGCACCGGACTAGCGGGAGCCCACGAGCAGTACTTC.

This sequence joins TRBV30 and TRBJ1-4; tentatively, D is TRBD1 (5 bases). The CDR3 spans 15 residues. From germline, CDR1 is GTSNPN and CDR2 SVGIG (reference sequence). Trimming took 7 bases from V and 0 from J, leaving 15 bases between them. CDR3 protein: CALRDSHPTNEKLFF. CDR3 DNA: TGTGCCTTACGGGACTCTCACCCAACTAATGAAAAACTGTTTTTT. The full variable domain, in which reference TRBV30 and TRBJ1-4 provide the parts outside the CDR3, is SQTIHQWPATLVQPVGSPLSLECTVEGTSNPNLYWYRQAAGRGLQLLFYSVGIGQISSEVPQNLSASRPQDRQFILSSKKLLLSDSGFYLCALRDSHPTNEKLFFGSGTQLSVL.

This clone was seen just once. The chain's CDR3 is CASSLGQGVFQETQYF. The CDR3 coding sequence is TGCGCCAGCAGCCTGGGACAGGGAGTCTTCCAAGAGACCCAGTACTTC. The gene calls are TRBV5-1 and TRBJ2-5; 9 bases match TRBD1. Losses at the gene ends were 4 bases for V and 1 base for J; bases not matched to a gene: 8. Germline CDR1 SGHRS, CDR2 YFSETQ. There are 16 residues in the CDR3.

The gene calls are TRBV6-1 and TRBJ1-1, with TRBD1 matching 7 bases. CDR1 is MNHNS and CDR2 is SASEGT in the germline V gene. J gave up 4 bases and V 6 bases, and 11 bases lay outside the gene matches. CDR3 length equals 15 residues. The CDR3 nucleotides read TGTGCCAGCAGGAGGGTAACAGGGGAAGGCACTGAAGCTTTCTTT. Translated, it gives CASRRVTGEGTEAFF.

This clone showed up just once. This sequence joins TRBV27 and TRBJ2-7; D is unresolved. V lost 2 bases and J 3 bases, leaving 8 bases between the germline ends. This CDR3 has 13 residues. Per the germline V gene, CDR1 is MNHEY and CDR2 is SMNVEV (reference sequence). Here the CDR3 DNA reads TGTGCCAGCAGTTTACGTAACAGCTACGAGCAGTACTTC. Its translation is CASSLRNSYEQYF.

The CDR3: CATRRGFGGRTYEQYF. The DNA of the CDR3 is TGTGCCACCAGGAGGGGATTCGGTGGCAGAACTTACGAGCAGTACTTC. The V call is TRBV15, the J call TRBJ2-7; D possibly matches TRBD1 or TRBD2 (5 bases each). Germline assignment: CDR1 LNHNV and CDR2 YYDKDF (reference sequence). The CDR3 is made up of 16 amino acids. V lost 6 bases to trimming and J lost 4 bases, with 22 bases between them.

The V call is TRBV7-3, the J call TRBJ2-7, with D perhaps TRBD2 (5 bases). The V gene lost 6 bases and the J gene lost 6 bases, with 15 bases spanning the gap. Germline V CDR1 and CDR2: SGHTA, FQGTGA. The CDR3 has 13 residues. Here the CDR3 reads CASRAPRGGEQYF. In DNA, the CDR3 is TGTGCCAGCAGGGCGCCTCGAGGAGGCGAGCAGTACTTC.

The chain links TRBV2 to TRBJ2-5, with D unclear. The CDR3 loop spans 13 amino acids. The V gene lost 7 bases and the J gene lost 3 bases, with 12 bases spanning the gap. The germline V gene has CDR1 SNHLY and CDR2 FYNNEI. CDR3 sequence (DNA): TGTGCCAGCACCCCGGTTGTGGAAGAGACCCAGTACTTC. It is translated as CASTPVVEETQYF.

The J gene is TRBJ2-1, the V gene TRBV18; 9 nucleotides align to TRBD2. The germline V gene has CDR1 KGHSH and CDR2 LQKENI. The CDR3 length is 17 residues. With 4 bases clipped from V and 4 bases from J, the junction kept 11 bases outside the gene matches. CDR3 residues: CASSLNPPSGVYNEQFF. CDR3 in DNA: TGTGCCAGCTCACTCAACCCCCCTAGCGGGGTATACAATGAGCAGTTCTTC.

The chain carries TRBV2 and TRBJ1-6, with TRBD1 as a possible D gene (6 bases). This CDR3 is built from 17 residues. Germline lookup yields CDR1 SNHLY and CDR2 FYNNEI. The V gene lost 9 bases and the J gene lost 0 bases, with 18 bases spanning the gap. CDR3 amino acids: CASKSETGGSYNSPLHF. CDR3 DNA: TGTGCCAGTAAAAGTGAGACAGGTGGCTCCTATAATTCACCCCTCCACTTT.

This clone was observed a single time. The gene calls are TRBV6-4 and TRBJ2-3; D possibly uses TRBD1 or TRBD2 (5 bases each). Germline CDR1 reads MRHNA; CDR2 reads SNTAGT. This CDR3 spans 14 amino acids. The ends were cut back, 6 bases at V and 6 bases at J, with 16 bases in the middle. CDR3 coding DNA: TGTGCCAGCAGCAGGGAGCCATTTCTGGATACGCAGTATTTT. It specifies CASSREPFLDTQYF.

The chain's CDR3 is CATSRGLSGITDTQYF. The CDR3 nucleotides read TGTGCCACCAGCAGAGGTCTCAGCGGGATTACAGATACGCAGTATTTT. The rearrangement joins TRBV15 to TRBJ2-3, with TRBD2 identical over 7 bases. Germline lookup yields CDR1 LNHNV and CDR2 YYDKDF (reference sequence). This CDR3 is 16 amino acids long. With 1 base clipped from V and 3 bases from J, the junction kept 7 bases outside the gene matches.

The CDR3 spells CASSLGGQRAAGYGYTF. CDR3 coding DNA: TGTGCCAGCAGCTTGGGTGGACAGCGAGCCGCCGGCTATGGCTACACCTTC. This chain links TRBV5-4 with TRBJ1-2; the D gene is possibly TRBD1 (6 bases). Trimming removed 0 bases at V and 4 bases at J, with 19 bases between. The CDR3 is 17 amino acids. Germline V CDR1 and CDR2: SGHNT, YYREEE (reference sequence).

The rearrangement joins TRBV19 to TRBJ1-2; no clear D gene. The germline CDR1 and CDR2 sequences are LNHDA and SQIVND (reference sequence). This CDR3 is built from 15 residues. V was trimmed by 5 bases and J by 0 bases, leaving 13 bases between them. The CDR3 is CASSSQSSANYGYTF. In nucleotides, the CDR3 is TGTGCCAGTAGTTCCCAGTCGTCGGCTAACTATGGCTACACCTTC.

The chain uses TRBV2 and TRBJ2-2, with a possible D match to TRBD1 (6 bases). The germline gives CDR1 SNHLY, CDR2 FYNNEI. The CDR3 totals 12 residues. The ends were cut back, 6 bases at V and 6 bases at J, with 8 bases in the middle. CDR3 residues: CASSYRAGELFF. CDR3 coding DNA: TGTGCCAGCAGCTACAGGGCCGGGGAGCTGTTTTTT.

The J gene is TRBJ1-1, the V gene TRBV6-1, with D uncertain. Trimming left V 2 bases short and J 2 bases short, with 12 bases between. This CDR3 contains 15 residues. Germline V gene lookup returns CDR1 MNHNS and CDR2 SASEGT. CDR3 DNA: TGTGCCAGCAGTGAATACCCTTTAACAAACACTGAAGCTTTCTTT. Amino acid sequence: CASSEYPLTNTEAFF.